This T cell receptor beta chain came from a study of blood T cell repertoires in COVID-19. Study details: COVID-19 samples, acute and convalescent, were from the United States, Italy and Spain. The analysed material was cDNA or gDNA that came from T cells, B-cell-depleted T cells, or PBMCs.

In the study's own analysis: Quantification of nucleated cells was approximated via reference gene primer amplification. Assay: immunoSEQ multiplex PCR; the TCRdb copy retains only in-frame clones and omits some. V and J calls and clone size are copied from that table; D and trimming were computed from the DNA. The profile shows about 99,000 clones, roughly 82% of them singletons. This CDR3 region has 16 residues. The V segment lost 3 bases and the J segment 6 bases; nucleotides outside the gene matches: 9. Germline CDR1 is SGDLS and CDR2 is YYNGEE. The rearrangement joins TRBV9 to TRBJ2-1, with 10 nucleotides matching TRBD2. The sample taken for sequencing was peripheral blood. The TCR was taken from a man aged 55 to 70 with acute or convalescent COVID-19. The CDR3 reads CASSGPAGGVPNEQFF. For the CDR3, the DNA is TGTGCCAGCAGCGGACCAGCGGGAGGGGTCCCCAATGAGCAGTTCTTC.